A single sample gave rise to the 23 T cell receptor beta chains below, sequenced in a study of T-cell reconstitution after alpha-beta-depleted transplantation in children. The authors prepared the TCRbeta library with unique molecular identifiers. A single record per CDR3 protein comes from TCRdb applying MiXCR to the PCR reads. Counted here are approximately 350,000 distinct CDR3 sequences, about 14% occurring once; the ten biggest clones make up 4.3%. The starting material was PBMCs, obtained from the stem cell graft. These receptors all come from a human donor who donated a stem cell graft to a child with Fanconi anemia.

CDR3 residues: CASSFGVPYEQYV. CDR3 sequence (DNA): TGTGCCAGCAGTTTCGGGGTCCCCTACGAGCAGTACGTC. This chain uses TRBV12-3 or TRBV12-4 with TRBJ2-7; the D gene is possibly TRBD2 (5 bases). With 3 bases removed from V and 2 bases from J, the gap between germline ends came to 8 bases. The CDR3 covers 13 residues.

This clonotype was seen repeatedly, ten times or more. This chain uses TRBV29-1 with TRBJ2-3; no reliable D call. In germline, CDR1 is SQVTM, CDR2 ANQGSEA. Trimming cost V 4 bases and J 5 bases, with 4 bases left between them. This CDR3 is built from 10 residues. The chain's CDR3 is CSVVRDTQYF. The DNA for the CDR3 is TGCAGCGTTGTAAGAGATACGCAGTATTTT.

This clonotype has at least ten counts. V is TRBV7-6 and J is TRBJ1-1; the D is unclear. CDR1 is SGHVS and CDR2 is FNYEAQ in the germline V gene. V was trimmed by 4 bases and J by 1 base, leaving 7 bases between them. The CDR3 runs 13 residues. The CDR3 DNA reads TGTGCCAGCAGCTCACAGAAGAACACTGAAGCTTTCTTT. This encodes CASSSQKNTEAFF.

This clonotype was found many times. The rearrangement uses TRBV5-1 and TRBJ1-2, with no clear D. The CDR3 is 15 residues long. V lost 2 bases and J lost 3, with 14 bases in between. Germline assignment: CDR1 SGHRS and CDR2 YFSETQ. CDR3 loop: CASSLAGALDYGYTF. Written as DNA, the CDR3 is TGCGCCAGCAGCTTAGCAGGTGCTTTGGACTATGGCTACACCTTC.

This sequence joins TRBV5-1 and TRBJ2-5, with unresolved D. Between the trimmed V and J ends, which lost 6 bases and 4 bases, there was a span of 7 bases. Germline assignment: CDR1 SGHRS and CDR2 YFSETQ. The CDR3 runs to 11 residues. This CDR3 reads CASNLGETQYF. CDR3 sequence (DNA): TGCGCCAGCAACCTTGGAGAGACCCAGTACTTC.

This chain links TRBV15 with TRBJ2-5, with D possibly TRBD2 on 6 matching bases. Germline V gene lookup returns CDR1 LNHNV and CDR2 YYDKDF (reference sequence). The CDR3 consists of 14 residues. Trimming left V 1 base short and J 7 bases short, with 13 bases between. CDR3 region: CATSRGGGMRTQYF. CDR3 bases: TGTGCCACCAGCAGAGGGGGAGGCATGAGGACCCAGTACTTC.

This clonotype showed up many times. V is TRBV30 and J is TRBJ2-2; no definite D call. This CDR3 is built from 11 residues. Per the germline V gene, CDR1 is GTSNPN and CDR2 is SVGIG (reference sequence). Trimming took off 5 bases at V and 7 bases at J, with 8 bases between the two ends. The CDR3: CAWSFFGELFF. DNA of the CDR3: TGTGCCTGGTCTTTTTTCGGGGAGCTGTTTTTT.

This sequence joins TRBV5-1 and TRBJ2-1; D not resolved. The CDR3 covers 14 residues. Germline assignment: CDR1 SGHRS and CDR2 YFSETQ. The V and J ends lost 2 bases and 4 bases respectively, with 10 bases between them. Here the CDR3 reads CASSLVPLYNEQFF. DNA for the CDR3: TGCGCCAGCAGCTTAGTACCGTTATACAATGAGCAGTTCTTC.

Only a few counts were recorded for this clonotype. This rearrangement joins TRBV6-5 to TRBJ2-2; 7 bases agree with TRBD1. With V trimmed by 6 bases and J by 4 bases, 8 bases remained unmatched. Germline lookup yields CDR1 MNHEY and CDR2 SVGAGI. The CDR3 extends over 15 amino acids. As DNA, the CDR3 is TGTGCCAGCAGAGCCCAGGGACAGACCACCGGGGAGCTGTTTTTT. Residues: CASRAQGQTTGELFF.

This clonotype is labeled medium-sized. The CDR3 sequence: CASSQRDRGEKLFF. DNA of the CDR3: TGTGCCAGCAGCCAGCGGGATCGGGGTGAAAAACTGTTTTTT. The V call is TRBV3-1, the J call TRBJ1-4; D remains ambiguous. V was cut by 3 bases and J by 7 bases, with 12 bases left in between. The CDR3 covers 14 residues. Germline loops: CDR1 LGHDT, CDR2 YNNKEL (reference sequence).

The chain is built from TRBV7-2 and TRBJ2-7, with TRBD1 identical over 8 bases. The CDR3 runs to 17 residues. Germline CDR1 reads SGHTA; CDR2 reads FQGNSA. With 8 bases clipped from V and 3 bases from J, the junction kept 18 bases outside the gene matches. The CDR3 region has the DNA TGTGCCAGCGGTGGTCCCGGCGGGCAGGGGGCCTTCTACGAGCAGTACTTC. Translation: CASGGPGGQGAFYEQYF. The whole variable domain, filled in from reference TRBV7-2 and TRBJ2-7, reads GAGVSQSPSNKVTEKGKDVELRCDPISGHTALYWYRQSLGQGLEFLIYFQGNSAPDKSGLPSDRFSAERTGGSVSTLTIQRTQQEDSAVYLCASGGPGGQGAFYEQYFGPGTRLTVT.

This sequence joins TRBV5-1 and TRBJ1-4; D uncertain. V was pared by 0 bases and J by 5 bases, with 14 bases between. This CDR3 has 16 residues. Germline V CDR1 and CDR2: SGHRS, YFSETQ. The CDR3 DNA follows: TGCGCCAGCAGCTTGGGAGAGGGATTCGGAAATGAAAAACTGTTTTTT. This encodes CASSLGEGFGNEKLFF.

This clonotype was recorded a few times. The chain recombines TRBV7-9 with TRBJ2-7, with 8 bases matching TRBD1. Looked up from germline, CDR1 is SEHNR and CDR2 is FQNEAQ (reference sequence). With V trimmed by 4 bases and J by 4 bases, 6 bases remained unmatched. The CDR3 contains 14 residues. CDR3 nucleotide sequence: TGTGCCAGCAGCTACGGGACAGGACTTTACGAGCAGTACTTC. Protein: CASSYGTGLYEQYF. The whole variable domain, filled in from reference TRBV7-9 and TRBJ2-7, reads DTGVSQNPRHKITKRGQNVTFRCDPISEHNRLYWYRQTLGQGPEFLTYFQNEAQLEKSRLLSDRFSAERPKGSFSTLEIQRTEQGDSAMYLCASSYGTGLYEQYFGPGTRLTVT.

Ten or more counts support this clonotype. The CDR3 DNA reads as TGCGCCAGCAGCTTGTTCCAGGGGAACACTGAAGCTTTCTTT. Amino acids: CASSLFQGNTEAFF. The chain has TRBV5-1 and TRBJ1-1, with a weak D call TRBD1 (5 bases). This CDR3 has 14 residues. Germline V gene lookup returns CDR1 SGHRS and CDR2 YFSETQ. The V end was cut by 1 base, the J end by 1 base, with 8 bases between.

There are a few counts of this clonotype. The rearrangement uses TRBV7-2 and TRBJ1-5; D possibly corresponds to TRBD1 (5 bases). The V end lost 3 bases, the J end lost 0 bases, and 9 bases lay between the germline ends. Per germline, CDR1 SGHTA and CDR2 FQGNSA. CDR3 length equals 15 residues. The CDR3 sequence: CASSFWGGSNQPQHF. The CDR3 DNA reads as TGTGCCAGCAGCTTTTGGGGCGGTAGCAATCAGCCCCAGCATTTT.

This clonotype was seen at least ten times. The rearrangement links TRBV7-8 to TRBJ2-1, with TRBD2 matching 9 bases. This CDR3 is 16 amino acids long. The V segment lost 1 base and the J segment 8 bases; nucleotides outside the gene matches: 9. Germline CDR1 and CDR2: SGHVS and FQNEAQ. The CDR3 nucleotides read TGTGCCAGCAGCTTAGATGCGGGAGGGCTTCCGGATGAGCAGTTCTTC. It specifies CASSLDAGGLPDEQFF. Combining the CDR3 with reference TRBV7-8 and TRBJ2-1 gives the whole variable domain GAGVSQSPRYKVAKRGQDVALRCDPISGHVSLFWYQQALGQGPEFLTYFQNEAQLDKSGLPSDRFFAERPEGSVSTLKIQRTQQEDSAVYLCASSLDAGGLPDEQFFGPGTRLTVL.

This clonotype was seen a handful of times. This chain links TRBV5-1 with TRBJ1-4; D gene uncertain. The CDR3 has 14 residues. V lost 3 bases and J lost 7, with 13 bases in between. Germline loops: CDR1 SGHRS, CDR2 YFSETQ. This chain's CDR3 is CASSSRGASEKLFF. CDR3 DNA: TGCGCCAGCAGCTCCCGCGGTGCCAGTGAAAAACTGTTTTTT.

This clonotype was observed a few times. The rearrangement uses TRBV4-3 and TRBJ1-2; a possible D gene is TRBD1 (5 bases). This CDR3 has 13 amino acids. Trimming stripped 0 bases from V and 8 bases from J, with 10 bases between. CDR1 LGHNA and CDR2 YSLEER come from the germline V gene. The CDR3 region has the DNA TGCGCCAGCAGCCAAGATCGGGGGATCGGCTACACCTTC. It is translated as CASSQDRGIGYTF.

This clonotype was found a few times. This rearrangement joins TRBV18 to TRBJ2-3; D uncertain. From germline, CDR1 is KGHSH and CDR2 LQKENI. V shed 1 base and J shed 1 base, with 9 bases lying between them. The CDR3 extends over 15 amino acids. Written as DNA, the CDR3 is TGTGCCAGCTCACCACGGTCACAGCGCACAGATACGCAGTATTTT. Amino acid sequence: CASSPRSQRTDTQYF.

V and J are TRBV14 and TRBJ1-1; D ambiguous. This CDR3 has 14 amino acids. Germline-derived CDR1 and CDR2 are SGHDN and FVKESK. V was pared by 2 bases and J by 10 bases, with 17 bases between. CDR3 sequence: CASSQSTSGELAFF. The CDR3 bases are TGTGCCAGCAGCCAATCCACTTCCGGGGAATTAGCTTTCTTT.

This clonotype has a count of ten or more. The rearrangement uses TRBV20-1 and TRBJ2-7; the match to TRBD2 covers 8 bases. The V and J ends lost 3 bases and 4 bases, in that order; junction bases with no gene match: 2. This CDR3 region has 12 residues. In germline, CDR1 is DFQATT, CDR2 SNEGSKA (reference sequence). The CDR3 here is CSASGGAYEQYF. For the CDR3, the DNA is TGCAGTGCTAGCGGGGGGGCGTACGAGCAGTACTTC.

The chain has TRBV6-1 and TRBJ1-1, with D unclear. Deletions cut 8 bases from V and 4 bases from J, with 14 bases between. Germline assignment: CDR1 MNHNS and CDR2 SASEGT. CDR3 length: 13 residues. The CDR3 protein is CASEGSGSTEAFF. The CDR3 DNA follows: TGTGCCAGCGAAGGGAGCGGGAGCACTGAAGCTTTCTTT.

This chain links TRBV29-1 with TRBJ1-1; possibly TRBD1 for D (6 bases). This CDR3 is built from 13 residues. The germline CDR1 and CDR2 sequences are SQVTM and ANQGSEA. V was shortened by 4 bases and J by 6 bases, with 15 bases between the two germline ends. CDR3 bases: TGCAGCGTTGCCGGCTCGGGGGGCGCTGAAGCTTTCTTT. This gives the protein CSVAGSGGAEAFF.